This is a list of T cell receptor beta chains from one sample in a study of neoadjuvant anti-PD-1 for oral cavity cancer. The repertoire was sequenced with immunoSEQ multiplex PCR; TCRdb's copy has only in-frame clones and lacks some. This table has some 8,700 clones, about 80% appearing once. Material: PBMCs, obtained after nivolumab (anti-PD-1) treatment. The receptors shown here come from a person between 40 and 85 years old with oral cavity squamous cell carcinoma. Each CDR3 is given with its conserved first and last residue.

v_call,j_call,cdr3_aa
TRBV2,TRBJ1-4,CASSLRVGLVGLFF
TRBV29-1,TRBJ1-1,CSVVQGLTTEAFF
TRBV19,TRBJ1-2,CASSMVGRRGRYYGYTF
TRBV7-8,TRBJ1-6,CASSSRQPGDSPLHF
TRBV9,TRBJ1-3,CASSDEGGNTIYF
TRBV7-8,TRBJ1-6,CASRRSQGNNSPLHF
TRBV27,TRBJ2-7,CASSLGPTYEQYF
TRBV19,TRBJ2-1,CASTPPLAGGFAEQFF
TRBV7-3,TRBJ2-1,CASSLTRTGPYNEQFF
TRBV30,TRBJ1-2,CAWSLRAWGGNGYTF
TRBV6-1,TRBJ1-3,CASSESPPGQASGNTIYF
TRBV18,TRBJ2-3,CASSPRDTQYF
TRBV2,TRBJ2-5,CASSFRTGLQETQYF
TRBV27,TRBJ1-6,CASSSVKSSYNSPLHF
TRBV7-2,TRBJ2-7,CASSSGQDLFYEQYF
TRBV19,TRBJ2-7,CASSPSQAGGNEQYF
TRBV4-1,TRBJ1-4,CASSQDLTGGVKKLFF
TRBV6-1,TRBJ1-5,CASSEVKGTLSNQPQHF
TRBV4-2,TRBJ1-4,CASSLPGKEKLFF
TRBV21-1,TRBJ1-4,CASSPPISRRKLFF
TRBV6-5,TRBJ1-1,CASSYRDSSTEAFF
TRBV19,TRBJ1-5,CASSYGHLLANQPQHF
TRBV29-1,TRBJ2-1,CSVRTSGRPDEQFF
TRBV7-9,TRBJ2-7,CASSSGLIYEQYF
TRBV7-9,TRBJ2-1,CASTFTNEQFF
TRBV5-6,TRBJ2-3,CASSRGTGSFGRTDTQYF
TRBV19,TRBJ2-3,CASSIPGRRDTQYF
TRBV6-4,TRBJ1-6,CASSDSRVGPLHF
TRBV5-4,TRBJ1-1,CASSLNTEAFF
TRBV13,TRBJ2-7,CASGRDRPRYEQYF
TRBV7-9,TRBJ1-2,CASSRTGGQAYGYTF
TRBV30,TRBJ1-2,CAWSVSGNYGYTF
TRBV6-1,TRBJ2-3,CASSVKRDTQYF
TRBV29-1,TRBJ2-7,CSVRQGPYEQYF
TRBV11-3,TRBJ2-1,CASSVSGRAYNEQFF
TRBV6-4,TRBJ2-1,CASSVSGRLGNEQFF
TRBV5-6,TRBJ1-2,CASRYDRNYGYTF
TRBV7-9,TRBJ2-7,CASSPRGPYEQYF
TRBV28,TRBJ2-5,CASSFAGESQETQYF
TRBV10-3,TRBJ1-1,CAINTQGANTEAFF
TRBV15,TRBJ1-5,CATSRGETVVNQPQHF
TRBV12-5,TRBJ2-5,CASGAGDLQETQYF
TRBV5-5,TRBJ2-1,CASSFGGDYNEQFF
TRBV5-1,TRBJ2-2,CASSLVSETGELFF
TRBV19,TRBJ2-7,CASTGQGGEQYF
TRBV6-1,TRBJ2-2,CASSIRRGSGELFF
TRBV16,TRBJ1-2,CASSQSGTTNYGYTF
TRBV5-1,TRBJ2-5,CASSSPGQLSSETQYF
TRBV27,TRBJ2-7,CASSPSGGSYEQYF
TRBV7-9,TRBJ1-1,CASSPEGNTEAFF
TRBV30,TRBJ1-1,CAWSVLEGTEAFF
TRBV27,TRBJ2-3,CASRKGTSLTPTDTQYF
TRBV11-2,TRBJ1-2,CASSLVATGEVGYTF
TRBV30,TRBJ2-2,CAWSGGGELFF
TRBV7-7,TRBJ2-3,CASSLGGGGRTDTQYF